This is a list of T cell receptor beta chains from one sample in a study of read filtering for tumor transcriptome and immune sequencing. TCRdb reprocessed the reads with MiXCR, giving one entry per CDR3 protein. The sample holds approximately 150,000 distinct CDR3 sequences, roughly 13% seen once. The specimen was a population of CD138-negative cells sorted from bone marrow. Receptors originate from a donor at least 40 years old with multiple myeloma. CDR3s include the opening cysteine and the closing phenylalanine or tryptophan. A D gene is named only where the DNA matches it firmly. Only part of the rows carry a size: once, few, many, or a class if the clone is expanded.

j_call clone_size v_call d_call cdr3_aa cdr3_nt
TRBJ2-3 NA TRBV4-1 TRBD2 CASSQTLAASSTDTQYF TGCGCCAGCAGCCAAACACTAGCGGCCTCTAGCACAGATACGCAGTATTTT
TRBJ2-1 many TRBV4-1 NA CASSQGGNEQFF TGTGCCAGCAGTCAAGGGGGGAATGAGCAGTTCTTC
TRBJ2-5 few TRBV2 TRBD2 CASSGKLLAGGAEETQYF TGTGCCAGCAGCGGGAAATTACTAGCGGGAGGGGCGGAAGAGACCCAGTACTTC
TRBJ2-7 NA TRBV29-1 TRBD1 CSVSIPGTVSYEQYF TGCAGCGTCTCAATACCCGGGACAGTCTCCTACGAGCAGTACTTC
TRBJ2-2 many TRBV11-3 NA CASSGWLLNTGELFF TGTGCCAGCAGCGGTTGGTTATTGAACACCGGGGAGCTGTTTTTT
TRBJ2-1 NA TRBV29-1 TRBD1 CSAARDRDKQFF TGCAGCGCTGCCCGGGACAGAGATAAGCAGTTCTTC
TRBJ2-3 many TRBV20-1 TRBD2 CSAPRIAGGPRTDTQYF TGCAGTGCTCCTCGAATAGCGGGAGGGCCTCGCACAGATACGCAGTATTTT
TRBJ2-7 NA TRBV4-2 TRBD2 CASSLEGTSGNYEQYF TGTGCCAGCAGCCTAGAGGGGACTAGCGGGAACTACGAGCAGTACTTC
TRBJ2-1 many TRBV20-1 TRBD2 CSARDRGLAGGPSYNEQFF TGCAGTGCTAGAGATCGGGGACTAGCGGGAGGGCCCTCCTACAATGAGCAGTTCTTC
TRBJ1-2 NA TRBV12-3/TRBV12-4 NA CASRGTPGSYGYTF TGTGCCAGCAGAGGGACACCCGGGAGCTATGGCTACACCTTC
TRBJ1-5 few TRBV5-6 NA CASSSGQPGNQPQHF TGTGCCAGCAGCTCGGGCCAGCCGGGCAATCAGCCCCAGCATTTT
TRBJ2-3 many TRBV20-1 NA CSARQLARRGTDTQYF TGCAGTGCTAGGCAGCTAGCGAGGAGAGGCACAGATACGCAGTATTTT
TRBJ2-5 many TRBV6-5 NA CASSGPGGERETQYF TGTGCCAGCAGTGGTCCGGGCGGGGAAAGGGAGACCCAGTACTTC
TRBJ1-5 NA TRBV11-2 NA CASSLGSDQPQHF TGTGCCAGCAGCTTAGGAAGTGATCAGCCCCAGCATTTT
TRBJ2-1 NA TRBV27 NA CASTRGVEQFF TGTGCCAGCACCCGAGGGGTTGAGCAGTTCTTC
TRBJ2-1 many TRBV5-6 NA CASSGTVYNNEQFF TGTGCCAGCAGCGGGACGGTCTATAACAATGAGCAGTTCTTC
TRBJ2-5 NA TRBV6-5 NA CASRVGPQETQYF TGTGCCAGCCGCGTAGGGCCCCAAGAGACCCAGTACTTC
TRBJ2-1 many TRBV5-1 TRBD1 CASSLVPQGAENEQFF TGCGCCAGCAGCTTGGTGCCACAGGGGGCGGAGAATGAGCAGTTCTTC
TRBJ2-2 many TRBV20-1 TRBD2 CSARGGLAVGGELFF TGCAGTGCTAGAGGGGGCCTAGCGGTCGGCGGGGAGCTGTTTTTT
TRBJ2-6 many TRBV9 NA CASSPAGQPSGANVLTF TGTGCCAGCAGCCCCGCCGGACAGCCCTCTGGGGCCAACGTCCTGACTTTC
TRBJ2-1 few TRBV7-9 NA CASSQYARRGRPAGNEQFF TGTGCCAGCAGCCAATATGCCCGGCGGGGCCGCCCGGCGGGCAATGAGCAGTTCTTC
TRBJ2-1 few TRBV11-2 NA CASSQAGPSTYNEQFF TGTGCCAGCAGCCAGGCGGGACCTTCCACCTACAATGAGCAGTTCTTC
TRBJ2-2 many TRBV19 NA CAARGQGGTGELFF TGTGCCGCGCGGGGGCAGGGAGGCACCGGGGAGCTGTTTTTT
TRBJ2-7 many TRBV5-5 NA CASSYRSEGAYEQYF TGTGCCAGCAGCTATCGGTCGGAAGGCGCCTACGAGCAGTACTTC
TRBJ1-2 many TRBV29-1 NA CSVSAGTTNGYTF TGCAGCGTTTCCGCTGGGACGACAAATGGCTACACCTTC
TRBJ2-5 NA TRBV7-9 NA CASSPAGVRYQETQYF TGTGCCAGCAGCCCCGCAGGGGTCAGATACCAAGAGACCCAGTACTTC
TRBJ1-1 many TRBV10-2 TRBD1 CASSEGQGVNTEAFF TGCGCCAGCAGTGAGGGACAGGGGGTGAACACTGAAGCTTTCTTT
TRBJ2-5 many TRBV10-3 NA CAISPQLPQETQYF TGTGCCATCAGCCCCCAATTACCACAAGAGACCCAGTACTTC
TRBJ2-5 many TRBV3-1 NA CASSQDQAGQETQYF TGTGCCAGCAGCCAAGATCAAGCAGGGCAAGAGACCCAGTACTTC
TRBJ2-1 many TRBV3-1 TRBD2 CASSQRDYLTEQFF TGTGCCAGCAGCCAGAGGGACTACCTAACTGAGCAGTTCTTC
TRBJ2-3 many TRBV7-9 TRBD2 CASSLGLAGESTDTQYF TGTGCCAGCAGCCTGGGACTAGCGGGAGAAAGCACAGATACGCAGTATTTT
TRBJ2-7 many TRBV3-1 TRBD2 CASSQDRIAGSYEQYF TGTGCCAGCAGCCAAGATCGGATAGCGGGTTCCTACGAGCAGTACTTC
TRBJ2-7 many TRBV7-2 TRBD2 CASSVSGSWYEQYF TGTGCCAGCAGCGTTAGCGGGAGCTGGTACGAGCAGTACTTC
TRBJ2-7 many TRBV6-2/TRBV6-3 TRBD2 CASTKREGLSYEQYF TGTGCCAGCACGAAGCGGGAAGGACTGTCCTACGAGCAGTACTTC
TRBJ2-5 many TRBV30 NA CAWERGWRRETQYF TGTGCCTGGGAACGGGGGTGGAGACGGGAGACCCAGTACTTC
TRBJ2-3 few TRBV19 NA CASSGTGESTDTQYF TGTGCCAGTAGTGGGACGGGGGAGAGCACAGATACGCAGTATTTT
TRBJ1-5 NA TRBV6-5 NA CASSYSRGRGSNQPQHF TGTGCCAGCAGTTACAGCCGTGGGCGGGGGAGCAATCAGCCCCAGCATTTT
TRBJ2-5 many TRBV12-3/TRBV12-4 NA CASSLLGETQYF TGTGCCAGCAGTTTGCTAGGGGAGACCCAGTACTTC
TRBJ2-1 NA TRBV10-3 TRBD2 CAISDVTSGYNEQFF TGTGCCATCAGTGATGTGACTAGCGGGTACAATGAGCAGTTCTTC
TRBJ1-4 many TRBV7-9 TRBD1 CASEGAEKLFF TGTGCCAGCGAGGGGGCGGAAAAACTGTTTTTT
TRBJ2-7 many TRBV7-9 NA CASSPFSGRDSYEQYF TGTGCCAGCAGCCCGTTCTCTGGCAGGGACTCCTACGAGCAGTACTTC
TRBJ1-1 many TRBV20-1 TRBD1 CSVKPGQRNTEAFF TGCAGTGTGAAACCGGGACAGCGGAACACTGAAGCTTTCTTT
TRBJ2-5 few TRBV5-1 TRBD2 CASSLAAGGGETQYF TGCGCCAGCAGCTTGGCAGCGGGAGGGGGTGAGACCCAGTACTTC
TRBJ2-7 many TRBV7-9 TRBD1 CASSLGGGHLYEQYF TGTGCCAGCAGCTTAGGAGGGGGCCACCTCTACGAGCAGTACTTC
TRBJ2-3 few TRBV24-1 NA CATSNTRTPSTDTQYF TGTGCCACCAGTAACACTAGGACTCCTAGCACAGATACGCAGTATTTT
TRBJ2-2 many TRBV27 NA CASSPLLRVGGELFF TGTGCCAGCAGTCCTCTCTTGAGGGTGGGCGGGGAGCTGTTTTTT
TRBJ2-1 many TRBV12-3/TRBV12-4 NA CASSLVQGSPGGQFF TGTGCCAGCAGTTTAGTTCAGGGGTCCCCTGGGGGGCAGTTCTTC
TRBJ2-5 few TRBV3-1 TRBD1 CASSPPTGRQTQYF TGTGCCAGCAGCCCCCCGACAGGGAGACAGACCCAGTACTTC
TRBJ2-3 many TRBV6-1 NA CASTDPTDTQYF TGTGCCAGCACAGACCCCACAGATACGCAGTATTTT
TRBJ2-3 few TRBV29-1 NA CSVYGSRTDTQYF TGCAGCGTCTACGGGTCGAGGACAGATACGCAGTATTTT
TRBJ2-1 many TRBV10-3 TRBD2 CAIGDGGRASGEQFF TGTGCCATCGGGGACGGCGGGAGGGCCTCTGGTGAGCAGTTCTTC
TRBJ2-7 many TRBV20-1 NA CSARADGGTYEQYF TGCAGTGCTAGAGCCGACGGAGGGACCTACGAGCAGTACTTC